These 15 T cell receptor beta chains were all obtained from the same sample, sequenced in a study of blood T cell repertoires in COVID-19. Only in-frame clones appear in the TCRdb table, and some are missing; sequencing was by immunoSEQ multiplex PCR. Seen here are 150,000 to 200,000 clones, more than 75% observed once, and the top ten hold under 5%. Sequencing was performed on peripheral blood. The receptors shown here come from a human donor in a cohort sampled during active COVID-19.

This clone was seen a handful of times. The chain recombines TRBV6-2 or TRBV6-3 with TRBJ1-1; tentative D call: TRBD1 (6 bases). With 0 bases removed from V and 1 base from J, the gap between germline ends came to 9 bases. The CDR3 loop spans 15 amino acids. CDR1 is MNHEY, CDR2 SVGEGT, per germline. In DNA, the CDR3 is TGTGCCAGCAGTTACTCGATGGACAGGAACACTGAAGCTTTCTTT. The encoded protein is CASSYSMDRNTEAFF.

This clone showed up just a few times. The chain joins TRBV5-1 to TRBJ2-2; 9 bases are a match to TRBD1. Germline CDR1 is SGHRS and CDR2 is YFSETQ. The CDR3 loop spans 15 amino acids. The junction had 8 bases not matched to a gene; V was cut back by 5 bases and J by 6 bases. The DNA of the CDR3 is TGCGCCAGCAGGCCCGGGACAGGGTATTCCGGGGAGCTGTTTTTT. It is translated as CASRPGTGYSGELFF. Full variable domain (remainder filled in from reference TRBV5-1 and TRBJ2-2): KAGVTQTPRYLIKTRGQQVTLSCSPISGHRSVSWYQQTPGQGLQFLFEYFSETQRNKGNFPGRFSGRQFSNSRSEMNVSTLELGDSALYLCASRPGTGYSGELFFGEGSRLTVL.

The genes are TRBV12-3 or TRBV12-4 and TRBJ1-3; D is uncertain. The CDR3 is 12 amino acids. V was shortened by 6 bases and J by 9 bases, with 12 bases between the two germline ends. The CDR3 DNA reads as TGTGCCAGCAGGGCCGTCTCCCCCACCATATATTTT. It specifies CASRAVSPTIYF.

The chain is built from TRBV25-1 and TRBJ2-5; TRBD2 aligns across 8 bases. The CDR3 has 14 residues. Germline CDR1 is MGHDK and CDR2 is SYGVNS. V was clipped by 5 bases and J by 3 bases; unmatched bases: 5. CDR3 nucleotides: TGTGCCAGCAGTAACCGGGAGGGGGAAGAGACCCAGTACTTC. Encoded protein: CASSNREGEETQYF.

The genes are TRBV6-2 or TRBV6-3 and TRBJ2-4; D is ambiguous. Germline values: CDR1 MNHEY, CDR2 SVGEGT. The V end was cut by 0 bases, the J end by 7 bases, with 4 bases between. The CDR3 has 12 residues. DNA for the CDR3: TGTGCCAGCAGTTACTCCCAGAACATTCAGTACTTC. Translated: CASSYSQNIQYF.

This chain links TRBV5-4 with TRBJ1-2, with a possible D match to TRBD1 (6 bases). Germline CDR1 and CDR2: SGHNT and YYREEE (reference sequence). This CDR3 has 17 residues. V was shortened by 0 bases and J by 7 bases, with 22 bases between the two germline ends. CDR3: CASSLGPLYQGTSGYTF. CDR3 sequence (DNA): TGTGCCAGCAGCTTGGGTCCCTTATATCAGGGGACGAGTGGCTACACCTTC.

The rearrangement uses TRBV15 and TRBJ2-5; D might be TRBD1 (5 bases). The germline gives CDR1 LNHNV, CDR2 YYDKDF (reference sequence). Trimming removed 3 bases from V and 5 bases from J, with 7 bases in between. This CDR3 is 12 amino acids long. CDR3 coding DNA: TGTGCCACCAGCAGGCCAGGGGAGACCCAGTACTTC. It translates to CATSRPGETQYF.

The rearrangement uses TRBV6-2 or TRBV6-3 and TRBJ1-6; maybe TRBD1 (6 bases). Germline lookup yields CDR1 MNHEY and CDR2 SVGEGT. Trimming took 5 bases from V and 5 from J, leaving 7 bases between them. The CDR3 totals 13 residues. DNA of the CDR3: TGTGCCAGCAGTCGGACAGATAATTCACCCCTCCACTTT. Its translation is CASSRTDNSPLHF.

This clone was found once. The gene calls are TRBV9 and TRBJ2-2; D gene uncertain. Germline V gene data show CDR1 as SGDLS and CDR2 as YYNGEE. This CDR3 contains 13 residues. V dropped 4 bases and J dropped 6 bases, with 10 bases sitting between them. Here the CDR3 DNA reads TGTGCCAGCAGCCCGGGTTTTGCCGGGGAGCTGTTTTTT. This encodes CASSPGFAGELFF. Full variable domain (rest looked up from reference TRBV9 and TRBJ2-2): DSGVTQTPKHLITATGQRVTLRCSPRSGDLSVYWYQQSLDQGLQFLIQYYNGEERAKGNILERFSAQQFPDLHSELNLSSLELGDSALYFCASSPGFAGELFFGEGSRLTVL.

About this clone: This sample also contains other DNA sequences that code for the same CDR3. V usage is TRBV11-2 and J usage is TRBJ2-5; 12 nucleotides match TRBD2. CDR1 is SGHAT, CDR2 FQNNGV, per germline. V was pared by 1 base and J by 2 bases, with 2 bases of the junction left unmatched. This CDR3 is 16 amino acids long. In nucleotides, the CDR3 is TGTGCCAGCAGCTTAGGGCTAGCGGGGGGGCAAGAGACCCAGTACTTC. As protein: CASSLGLAGGQETQYF.

DNA of the CDR3: TGTGCCAGCTCCCGAGGGGGGGGGATACGAGATGAGCAGTTCTTC. This sequence encodes CASSRGGGIRDEQFF. The chain links TRBV18 to TRBJ2-1; weak D call: TRBD2 (7 bases). CDR3 length equals 15 residues. Germline V gene lookup returns CDR1 KGHSH and CDR2 LQKENI. The ends were cut back, 6 bases at V and 8 bases at J, with 20 bases in the middle.

The rearrangement uses TRBV4-2 and TRBJ1-2, with D possibly being TRBD1 (6 bases). The germline CDR1 and CDR2 sequences are LGHNA and YNFKEQ. Between the trimmed V and J ends, which lost 1 base and 4 bases, there was a span of 16 bases. This CDR3 has 16 amino acids. The CDR3 sequence: CASSQAPAQGTYGYTF. In DNA form, the CDR3 reads TGTGCCAGCAGCCAAGCTCCCGCACAGGGCACCTATGGCTACACCTTC.

J is TRBJ1-4 and V is TRBV19; D ambiguous. The CDR3 is 16 amino acids. The V end lost 3 bases, the J end lost 2 bases, and 13 bases lay between the germline ends. Germline loops: CDR1 LNHDA, CDR2 SQIVND (reference sequence). The CDR3 protein is CASSMGTERTNEKLFF. CDR3 nucleotide sequence: TGTGCCAGTAGTATGGGTACCGAGCGGACTAATGAAAAACTGTTTTTT. The variable domain in full, with the rest retrieved from reference TRBV19 and TRBJ1-4, is DGGITQSPKYLFRKEGQNVTLSCEQNLNHDAMYWYRQDPGQGLRLIYYSQIVNDFQKGDIAEGYSVSREKKESFPLTVTSAQKNPTAFYLCASSMGTERTNEKLFFGSGTQLSVL.

The CDR3 coding sequence is TGTGCCAGCAGCCAAGATCAGGGAAACACTGAAGCTTTCTTT. It is translated as CASSQDQGNTEAFF. The chain combines TRBV3-1 (or the pseudogene TRBV3-2) with TRBJ1-1; a weak D match, TRBD1 (5 bases). Per the germline V gene, CDR1 is LGHDT and CDR2 is YNNKEL (reference sequence). Trimming took off 0 bases at V and 2 bases at J, with 7 bases between the two ends. The CDR3 loop spans 14 amino acids.

The chain carries TRBV2 and TRBJ2-2; 7 nucleotides align to TRBD1. The CDR3 is made up of 15 amino acids. The V segment lost 5 bases and the J segment 0 bases; nucleotides outside the gene matches: 3. From germline, CDR1 is SNHLY and CDR2 FYNNEI. CDR3 DNA sequence: TGTGCCAGCAGTTGGACAGGCGCGAACACCGGGGAGCTGTTTTTT. This gives the protein CASSWTGANTGELFF.